This T cell receptor (beta chain) was sequenced during a study of beta chain features in type 1 diabetes. Every bit of the isolated RNA underwent reverse transcription, so sequencing read expressed TCRB transcripts. Libraries were prepared by immunoSEQ multiplex PCR; TCRdb keeps only in-frame clonotypes and omits some of them. The sample yields approximately 330,000 clones, 9.5% to 11% seen once. The CDR3 has 15 residues. The V gene's germline CDR1 is KGHSH and CDR2 LQKENI. V gave up 3 bases and J gave up 5 bases; unmatched junction bases: 3. The rearrangement links TRBV18 to TRBJ2-1, with 11 nucleotides matching TRBD2. This receptor was obtained from a woman aged 25 to 39 in good health. Material for sequencing was naive CD4+ T cells from blood. The CDR3 loop is CASSPVAGGHNEQFF. The CDR3 region has the DNA TGTGCCAGCTCACCGGTAGCGGGGGGGCACAATGAGCAGTTCTTC.